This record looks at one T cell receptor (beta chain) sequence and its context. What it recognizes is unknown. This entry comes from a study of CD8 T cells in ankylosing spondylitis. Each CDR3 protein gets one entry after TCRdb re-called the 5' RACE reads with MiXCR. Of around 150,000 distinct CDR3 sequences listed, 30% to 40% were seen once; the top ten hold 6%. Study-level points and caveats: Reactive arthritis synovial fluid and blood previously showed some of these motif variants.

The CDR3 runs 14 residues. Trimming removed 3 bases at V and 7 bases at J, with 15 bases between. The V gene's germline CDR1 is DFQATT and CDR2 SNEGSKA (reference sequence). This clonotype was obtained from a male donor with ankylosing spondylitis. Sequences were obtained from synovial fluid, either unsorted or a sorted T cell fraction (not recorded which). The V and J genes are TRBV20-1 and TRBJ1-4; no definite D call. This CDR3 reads CSARPGGMSEKLFF. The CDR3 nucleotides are TGCAGTGCTAGGCCGGGAGGGATGAGTGAAAAACTGTTTTTT.